This T cell receptor beta chain comes out of a study of vaccination and CD4 T cells after COVID-19. The Oncomine TCR Beta short-read assay generated sequence data from the DNA of cultured CD4+ T cells. Using its own MiXCR run on the PCR reads, TCRdb lists one record per CDR3 protein. The sample has about 9,200 distinct CDR3 sequences, around 58% seen once. CDR3 length: 17 residues. V lost 5 bases and J lost 0, with 14 bases in between. Germline CDR1 and CDR2: SGHTA and FQGNSA. In regard to this clonotype: The antigen is unknown.

Treatment given: approximately 9-day PBMC culture with coronavirus spike peptide pools or control peptides (ViraFEST assay). The rearrangement uses TRBV7-2 and TRBJ2-6; D ambiguous. This TCR derives from a human donor who had recovered from COVID-19. The specimen was CD4+ T cells from blood, cultured in vitro. CDR3 protein: CASSPVVSLSGANVLTF. The CDR3 nucleotides are TGTGCCAGCAGCCCCGTTGTCAGCCTCTCTGGGGCCAACGTCCTGACTTTC. Together with reference TRBV7-2 and TRBJ2-6, the CDR3 gives the full variable domain: GAGVSQSPSNKVTEKGKDVELRCDPISGHTALYWYRQSLGQGLEFLIYFQGNSAPDKSGLPSDRFSAERTGGSVSTLTIQRTQQEDSAVYLCASSPVVSLSGANVLTFGAGSRLTVL.